This TCR beta chain was found in a study of blood T cells in healthy people across ages. Turning to this clonotype: An end of the junction does not agree with germline; a read error may underlie this.

Next came a second PCR, run for about 7 to 12 cycles, which used a sample-barcoded 5' primer along with a J-beta primer mix. TCRdb called the 5' RACE reads again in MiXCR, with one record for every CDR3 protein. This repertoire shows about 1.8 million distinct CDR3 sequences, around 48% found once; its top ten account for approximately 2.1%. Looked up from germline, CDR1 is SGHAT and CDR2 is FQNNGV. CDR3 length: 15 residues. This sequence was found in a woman aged 40 to 49 in good health. The V and J genes are TRBV11-2 and TRBJ2-3; D remains unclear. Specimen: blood. CDR3 DNA sequence: TGTGCCAGCAGCTTAGCCCCCTTAAGCACAGAGACGCAGTATTTT. Translating gives CASSLAPLSTETQYF.